This T cell receptor (beta chain) comes out of a study of blood T cell repertoires in COVID-19. Study at large: COVID-19 samples, acute and convalescent, were from the United States, Italy and Spain. Sources were T cells, B-cell-depleted T cells, or PBMCs; the material itself was cDNA or gDNA.

In the authors' workflow: It was from reference gene primer amplification that nucleated cell counts were estimated. TCRdb's table, derived via immunoSEQ multiplex PCR, lists solely in-frame clones and lacks some. Clone size and the V and J calls come from that table; the DNA yielded D and trimming. The data contain over 110,000 clones, 88% of them singletons. CDR1 and CDR2 from the germline V gene are LNHDA and SQIVND (reference sequence). There are 17 residues in the CDR3. V lost 7 bases to trimming and J lost 0 bases; unmatched junction nucleotides: 7. The clonotype comes from a man in his 70s with acute or convalescent COVID-19. Sequencing used peripheral blood. The chain has TRBV19 and TRBJ1-6; 9 nucleotides align to TRBD1. The CDR3 loop is CASTIGQGSSYNSPLHF. CDR3 DNA sequence: TGTGCCAGTACTATCGGACAGGGGAGCTCCTATAATTCACCCCTCCACTTT.